The TCR beta chain described here comes from a study of spatial heterogeneity in lung cancer. Whole-study context: Mean representation of each unique TCR and UMI combination in the raw reads exceeded nine occurrences.

Study-wide results and caveats: At resection, ubiquitous expanded tumor TCRs appeared in blood more than at follow-up.

CDR3 length: 13 residues. Germline CDR1 and CDR2: DFQATT and SNEGSKA (reference sequence). The V segment lost 6 bases and the J segment 4 bases; nucleotides outside the gene matches: 6. Time point of the sample: sample taken at primary tumor resection. Samples were donated by 72 untreated early-stage non-small cell lung cancer patients. Whole RNA from tumor, nontumor lung or frozen PBMC was sequenced unsorted. Each CDR3 protein is one row after TCRdb ran MiXCR on the 5' RACE reads. Here the sample spans fewer than 65,000 distinct CDR3 sequences, roughly 6.4% being singletons. A remark on this clonotype: Its antigen is not known.

The sample in question was PBMCs, obtained at surgery. The chain has TRBV20-1 and TRBJ1-2; 9 bases align to TRBD1. This clonotype originated in a female donor with early-stage non-small cell lung cancer. CDR3 DNA sequence: TGCAGTGCAACCGACAGGGGGGGCTATGGCTACACCTTC. This gives the protein CSATDRGGYGYTF.